This entry lists 26 T cell receptor beta chains sequenced from one sample in a study of CD8 T cells in ankylosing spondylitis (dated by TCRdb to 2016 to 2017). Receptor libraries were prepared by 5' RACE. Sequencing used an Illumina HiSeq 2500. The public reads were reprocessed in TCRdb via fastp at Q25 and MiXCR, keeping in-frame beta chains. One record per CDR3 amino acid sequence lists the most common genes and DNA. The table for this sample lists 200,000 to 250,000 distinct CDR3 sequences; approximately 10% of them were counted only once. In total, the top ten clones hold approximately 20% of the sample. Sequenced: blood, either unsorted or a sorted T cell fraction (not recorded which). The receptors were sampled from a male donor with ankylosing spondylitis or in good health (not recorded which).

There are many counts of this clonotype. V and J are TRBV7-8 and TRBJ2-7; D uncertain. The CDR3 consists of 12 residues. The V and J ends lost 0 bases and 3 bases respectively, with 3 bases between them. CDR1 and CDR2 (germline): SGHVS, FQNEAQ. CDR3 coding DNA: TGTGCCAGCAGCTTAGCTTTCTACGAGCAGTACTTC. Translation gives CASSLAFYEQYF.

In its sample, this clonotype was seen many times. CDR3 amino acids: CASSLKPGLAGQETQYF. The CDR3 nucleotides read TGTGCCAGCAGCCTTAAACCGGGACTAGCGGGGCAAGAGACCCAGTACTTC. The gene calls are TRBV7-2 and TRBJ2-5, with 13 bases identical to TRBD2. CDR1 is SGHTA, CDR2 FQGNSA, per germline. The CDR3 is 17 residues long. V shed 5 bases, J shed 2 bases, and the junction held 8 bases outside the gene matches.

Many counts were recorded for this clonotype. This chain links TRBV5-8 with TRBJ1-1; possible D gene TRBD1, 5 bases. Per germline, CDR1 SGHTS and CDR2 YDEGEE. V was cut by 0 bases and J by 3 bases, with 9 bases left in between. The CDR3 has 14 residues. The CDR3 DNA reads as TGTGCCAGCAGCTTGGACACAGGTCACACTGAAGCTTTCTTT. Amino acid sequence: CASSLDTGHTEAFF. The full variable domain, in which reference TRBV5-8 and TRBJ1-1 provide the parts outside the CDR3, is EAGVTQSPTHLIKTRGQQATLRCSPISGHTSVYWYQQALGLGLQFLLWYDEGEERNRGNFPPRFSGRQFPNYSSELNVNALELEDSALYLCASSLDTGHTEAFFGQGTRLTVV.

This clonotype was found many times. This chain uses TRBV18 with TRBJ1-2; 9 nucleotides align to TRBD1. This CDR3 comprises 14 residues. V was clipped by 3 bases and J by 8 bases; unmatched bases: 7. Per germline, CDR1 KGHSH and CDR2 LQKENI. The CDR3 region is CASSPTTGGGGYTF. Written as DNA, the CDR3 is TGTGCCAGCTCACCTACTACAGGGGGCGGCGGCTACACCTTC.

The V gene is TRBV3-1, the J gene TRBJ2-1; D gene unclear. Trimming left V 4 bases short and J 3 bases short, with 16 bases between. Germline CDR1 LGHDT, CDR2 YNNKEL (reference sequence). The CDR3 is 16 residues long. The chain's CDR3 is CASSLQIPSDYNEQFF. DNA of the CDR3: TGTGCCAGCAGCCTTCAAATCCCGTCGGACTACAATGAGCAGTTCTTC.

The chain links TRBV7-9 to TRBJ1-2; a weak D match, TRBD1 (6 bases). The V gene's germline CDR1 is SEHNR and CDR2 FQNEAQ (reference sequence). The germline V and J ends were trimmed by 5 bases and 3 bases, with 13 bases remaining between them. The CDR3 is 14 amino acids. The CDR3 is CASSPGGQDYGYTF. The CDR3 coding sequence is TGTGCCAGCAGCCCCGGGGGGCAGGACTATGGCTACACCTTC.

The table lists this clonotype with many counts. The chain combines TRBV7-3 with TRBJ1-1; D is perhaps TRBD1 (6 bases). V was shortened by 5 bases and J by 10 bases, with 17 bases between the two germline ends. Germline-derived CDR1 and CDR2 are SGHTA and FQGTGA. The CDR3 is 13 residues long. CDR3 nucleotides: TGTGCCAGCAGCCTCACGGAGGGGGTGAGAGCTTTCTTT. Its translation: CASSLTEGVRAFF.

The sample holds many counts of this clonotype. The chain uses TRBV12-3 or TRBV12-4 and TRBJ2-3; D remains ambiguous. The CDR3 is 12 residues long. V lost 6 bases to trimming and J lost 2 bases, with 6 bases between them. The CDR3 region is CASRRPTDTQYF. The CDR3 coding sequence is TGTGCCAGCAGGCGTCCCACAGATACGCAGTATTTT.

The sample holds a few counts of this clonotype. This CDR3 is CASSPWTDRTDTQYF. The CDR3 DNA is TGTGCCAGCAGCCCATGGACAGATAGGACAGATACGCAGTATTTT. The chain recombines TRBV7-8 with TRBJ2-3, with D tentatively TRBD1 (6 bases). This CDR3 has 15 amino acids. V lost 5 bases and J 3 bases, leaving 15 bases between the germline ends. Germline CDR1 and CDR2: SGHVS and FQNEAQ.

This clonotype was observed at least ten times. The chain has TRBV28 and TRBJ1-4; 7 nucleotides align to TRBD1. The V and J ends lost 8 bases and 10 bases, in that order; junction bases with no gene match: 13. The germline V gene has CDR1 MDHEN and CDR2 SYDVKM. The CDR3 runs to 14 residues. The CDR3 sequence is CASGVTGSLGKLFF. The CDR3, as DNA: TGTGCCAGCGGGGTGACAGGGTCACTAGGAAAACTGTTTTTT.

The table lists this clonotype with many counts. The chain joins TRBV6-2 or TRBV6-3 to TRBJ2-3; 7 bases match TRBD2. Germline lookup yields CDR1 MNHEY and CDR2 SVGEGT. The CDR3 is 13 amino acids. CDR3 loop: CASSGAYTDTQYF. CDR3 in DNA: TGTGCTTCCAGCGGGGCTTACACAGATACGCAGTATTTT.

This clonotype was recorded many times. V is TRBV6-1 and J is TRBJ1-5; a possible D gene is TRBD1 (5 bases). Germline V lookup: CDR1 MNHNS, CDR2 SASEGT. The length of the CDR3 is 14 residues. V shed 6 bases and J shed 4 bases, with 13 bases lying between them. CDR3 bases: TGTGCCAGCAGGCCGGTGGGGCGAAATCAGCCCCAGCATTTT. Translated: CASRPVGRNQPQHF.

This clonotype was seen a handful of times. The genes are TRBV16 and TRBJ1-1; D not resolved. V was clipped by 0 bases and J by 6 bases, with 5 bases between them. CDR3 size: 12 residues. Germline CDR1 is KGHSY and CDR2 is FQNENV. CDR3 loop: CASSQSGSEAFF. DNA for the CDR3: TGTGCCAGCAGCCAATCTGGGTCTGAAGCTTTCTTT.

This clonotype was recorded at least ten times. The chain employs TRBV9 and TRBJ1-1, with D possibly being TRBD1 (6 bases). Germline CDR1 SGDLS, CDR2 YYNGEE. CDR3 size: 14 residues. V lost 4 bases to trimming and J lost 2 bases, with 12 bases between them. The chain's CDR3 is CASSPWTANTEAFF. The CDR3 region has the DNA TGTGCCAGCAGCCCCTGGACAGCCAACACTGAAGCTTTCTTT.

Ten or more counts support this clonotype. V usage is TRBV20-1 and J usage is TRBJ2-7; possibly TRBD1 for D (5 bases). The germline V and J ends were trimmed by 7 bases and 1 base, with 17 bases remaining between them. From germline, CDR1 is DFQATT and CDR2 SNEGSKA (reference sequence). The CDR3 is 14 amino acids. This chain's CDR3 is CSDRPEDNSYEQYF. The CDR3 coding sequence is TGCAGTGACAGGCCCGAGGATAATTCCTACGAGCAGTACTTC.

This clonotype was detected ten times or more. The V and J genes are TRBV7-2 and TRBJ1-5, with D possibly matching TRBD1 (5 bases). Germline V CDR1 and CDR2: SGHTA, FQGNSA. The CDR3 sequence is 14 residues long. Deletions cut 4 bases from V and 6 bases from J, with 13 bases between. In DNA form, the CDR3 reads TGTGCCAGCAGCTACGGGGGGGGTTCTCAGCCCCAGCATTTT. It is translated as CASSYGGGSQPQHF.

This clonotype was found many times. The gene calls are TRBV20-1 and TRBJ1-1; the D gene is possibly TRBD1 (5 bases). This CDR3 has 16 residues. Germline V gene lookup returns CDR1 DFQATT and CDR2 SNEGSKA (reference sequence). The V end was cut by 0 bases, the J end by 0 bases, with 14 bases between. CDR3 sequence: CSARDLRGLLNTEAFF. The CDR3 DNA is TGCAGTGCTAGAGATCTAAGGGGATTATTGAACACTGAAGCTTTCTTT.

This clonotype has ten or more counts. The rearrangement joins TRBV5-1 to TRBJ2-2; 7 bases are shared with TRBD1. Losses at the gene ends were 3 bases for V and 3 bases for J; bases not matched to a gene: 2. The CDR3 is 14 amino acids. Germline values: CDR1 SGHRS, CDR2 YFSETQ. This CDR3 reads CASSSQGDTGELFF. CDR3 nucleotides: TGCGCCAGCAGCTCCCAGGGGGACACCGGGGAGCTGTTTTTT. Variable domain in full (rest from reference TRBV5-1 and TRBJ2-2): KAGVTQTPRYLIKTRGQQVTLSCSPISGHRSVSWYQQTPGQGLQFLFEYFSETQRNKGNFPGRFSGRQFSNSRSEMNVSTLELGDSALYLCASSSQGDTGELFFGEGSRLTVL.

V gene TRBV28 combines with J gene TRBJ2-1; D gene ambiguous. The germline gives CDR1 MDHEN, CDR2 SYDVKM. CDR3 length: 15 amino acids. V was cut by 5 bases and J by 3 bases, with 14 bases left in between. CDR3 in DNA: TGTGCCAGCAGTCAACCGACCAACATCTACAATGAGCAGTTCTTC. Amino acids: CASSQPTNIYNEQFF.

Many counts were recorded for this clonotype. The chain combines TRBV7-9 with TRBJ1-1, with D possibly matching TRBD1 (6 bases). V was pared by 5 bases and J by 1 base, with 11 bases between. CDR3 length equals 14 residues. Germline-derived CDR1 and CDR2 are SEHNR and FQNEAQ (reference sequence). Written as DNA, the CDR3 is TGTGCCAGCAGCCCCGGACAGAAGAACACTGAAGCTTTCTTT. Translation: CASSPGQKNTEAFF.

This clonotype was seen repeatedly, ten times or more. The V and J genes are TRBV12-3 or TRBV12-4 and TRBJ2-3; the match to TRBD2 covers 10 bases. The trim removed 6 bases at V and 0 bases at J, leaving 6 bases unmatched. The CDR3 totals 16 residues. CDR3 region: CASRTGLAISTDTQYF. CDR3 coding DNA: TGTGCCAGCAGGACGGGACTAGCGATAAGCACAGATACGCAGTATTTT.

This clonotype was seen repeatedly, ten times or more. CDR3 residues: CASSYFPTSGGGSTQYF. Here the CDR3 DNA reads TGTGCCAGCAGTTACTTCCCGACTAGCGGTGGAGGTAGTACGCAGTATTTT. This rearrangement joins TRBV6-2 or TRBV6-3 to TRBJ2-3; the match to TRBD2 covers 9 bases. The J segment lost 8 bases and the V segment lost 1 base, leaving 13 bases of the junction unmatched. This CDR3 contains 17 residues. Germline V gene sequence: CDR1 MNHEY, CDR2 SVGEGT.

This clonotype was seen more than once but under ten times. The chain has TRBV18 and TRBJ1-6; 7 bases are a match to TRBD1. From germline, CDR1 is KGHSH and CDR2 LQKENI. V shed 3 bases, J shed 10 bases, and the junction held 9 bases outside the gene matches. The CDR3 is made up of 15 amino acids. CDR3 in amino acids: CASSPGETGISPLHF. The CDR3 region has the DNA TGTGCCAGCTCACCGGGCGAGACAGGGATCTCACCCCTCCACTTT.

This clonotype came up many times. This chain connects TRBV28 to TRBJ2-6; the match to TRBD1 covers 8 bases. The CDR3 length is 18 residues. J was trimmed by 11 bases and V by 7 bases; bases with no gene match: 22. CDR1 MDHEN and CDR2 SYDVKM come from the germline V gene. This chain's CDR3 is CASTNTPGTGPVSDVLTF. CDR3 sequence (DNA): TGTGCCAGCACCAATACCCCCGGGACAGGTCCCGTCTCGGACGTCCTGACTTTC.

Of note for this clonotype: This likely came from a read error, as a far larger clone is one base away. The chain carries TRBV29-1 and TRBJ1-5; no firm D call. The V end was cut by 6 bases, the J end by 1 base, with 7 bases between. The CDR3 is made up of 12 amino acids. Germline CDR1 is SQVTM and CDR2 is ANQGSEA. The CDR3 coding sequence is TGCAGCGTCGACGGCAGCAATCAGCCCCAGCATTTT. This translates into CSVDGSNQPQHF.

This chain connects TRBV3-1 to TRBJ1-2; D may be TRBD1 (5 bases). Per germline, CDR1 LGHDT and CDR2 YNNKEL (reference sequence). V lost 1 base to trimming and J lost 8 bases, with 20 bases between them. The length of the CDR3 is 16 residues. The CDR3 DNA sequence: TGTGCCAGCAGCCAAGTTATGCGTACAGGAGGAGGGGGCTACACCTTC. Residues: CASSQVMRTGGGGYTF.